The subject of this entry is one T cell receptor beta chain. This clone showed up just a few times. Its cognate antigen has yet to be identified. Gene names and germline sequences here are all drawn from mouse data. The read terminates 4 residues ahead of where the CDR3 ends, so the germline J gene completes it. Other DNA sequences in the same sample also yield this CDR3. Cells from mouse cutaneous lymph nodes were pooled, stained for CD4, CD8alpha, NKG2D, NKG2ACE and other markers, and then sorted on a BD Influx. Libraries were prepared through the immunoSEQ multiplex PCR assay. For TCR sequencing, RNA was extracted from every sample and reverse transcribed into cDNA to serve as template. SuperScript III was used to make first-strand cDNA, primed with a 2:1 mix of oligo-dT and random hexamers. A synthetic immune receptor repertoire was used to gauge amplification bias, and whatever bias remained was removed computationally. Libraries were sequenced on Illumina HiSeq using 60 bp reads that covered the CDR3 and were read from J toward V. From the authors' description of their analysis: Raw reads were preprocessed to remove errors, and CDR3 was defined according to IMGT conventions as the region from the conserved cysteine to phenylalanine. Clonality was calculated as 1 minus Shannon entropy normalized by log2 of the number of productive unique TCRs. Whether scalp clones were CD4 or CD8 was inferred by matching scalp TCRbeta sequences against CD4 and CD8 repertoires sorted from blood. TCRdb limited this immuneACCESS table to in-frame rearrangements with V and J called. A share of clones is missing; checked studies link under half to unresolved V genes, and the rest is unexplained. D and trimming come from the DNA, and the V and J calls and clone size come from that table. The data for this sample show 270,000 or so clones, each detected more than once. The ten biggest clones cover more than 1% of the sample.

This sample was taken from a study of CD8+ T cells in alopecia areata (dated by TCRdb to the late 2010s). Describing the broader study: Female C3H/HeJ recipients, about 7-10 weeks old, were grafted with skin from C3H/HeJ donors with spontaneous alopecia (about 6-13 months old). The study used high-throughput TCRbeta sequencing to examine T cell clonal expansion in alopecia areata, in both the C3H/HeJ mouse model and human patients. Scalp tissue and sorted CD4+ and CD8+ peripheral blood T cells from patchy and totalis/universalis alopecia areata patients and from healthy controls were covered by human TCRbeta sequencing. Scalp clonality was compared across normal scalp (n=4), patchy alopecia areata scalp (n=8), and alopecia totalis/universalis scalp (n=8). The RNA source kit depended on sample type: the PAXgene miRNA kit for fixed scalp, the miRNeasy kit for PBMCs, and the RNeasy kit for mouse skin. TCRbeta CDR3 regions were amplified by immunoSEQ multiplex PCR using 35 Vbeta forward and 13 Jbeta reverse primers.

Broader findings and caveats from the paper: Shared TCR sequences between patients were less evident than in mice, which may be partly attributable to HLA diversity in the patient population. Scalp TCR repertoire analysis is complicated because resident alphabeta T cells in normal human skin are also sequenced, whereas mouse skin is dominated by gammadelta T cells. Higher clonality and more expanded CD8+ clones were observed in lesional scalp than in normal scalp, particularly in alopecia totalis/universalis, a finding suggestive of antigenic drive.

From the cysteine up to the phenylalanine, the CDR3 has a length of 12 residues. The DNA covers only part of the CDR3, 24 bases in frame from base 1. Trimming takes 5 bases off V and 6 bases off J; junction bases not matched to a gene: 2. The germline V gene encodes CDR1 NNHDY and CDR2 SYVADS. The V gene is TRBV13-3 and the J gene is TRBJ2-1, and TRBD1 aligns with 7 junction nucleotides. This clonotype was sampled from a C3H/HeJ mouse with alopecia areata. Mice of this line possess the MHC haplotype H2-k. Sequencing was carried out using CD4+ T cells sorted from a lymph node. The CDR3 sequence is CASSDRVAEQFF. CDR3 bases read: TGTGCCAGCAGCGACAGGGTTGCT.